A single sample gave rise to the 5 T cell receptor beta chains below, sequenced in a study of response to subunit inactivated influenza vaccine. One entry per CDR3 protein results from TCRdb running MiXCR on the RT-PCR reads. The sample has hundreds of thousands of distinct CDR3 sequences, around 14% seen once. Source: PBMCs from blood, taken approximately 15 days before vaccination. All receptors come from a man in his fifties or sixties who received an inactivated influenza vaccine.

The chain links TRBV27 to TRBJ2-5, with 10 nucleotides matching TRBD2. V lost 4 bases and J lost 4; bases outside the gene matches: 12. There are 17 residues in the CDR3. In germline, CDR1 is MNHEY, CDR2 SMNVEV (reference sequence). The CDR3 region has the DNA TGTGCCAGCAGTTCCCTCCTGAGCGGGAGGGCGGGAGAGACCCAGTACTTC. This codes for CASSSLLSGRAGETQYF.

This clonotype was recorded a few times. CDR3 nucleotides: TGTGCCTGGTCCCCCCGGGCCAGCCACAGGACCCAGTACTTC. As protein: CAWSPRASHRTQYF. The chain couples TRBV30 to TRBJ2-5; the D is unclear. Trimming removed 5 bases from V and 7 bases from J, with 20 bases in between. Germline values: CDR1 GTSNPN, CDR2 SVGIG (reference sequence). The CDR3 is made up of 14 amino acids.

V gene TRBV7-9 combines with J gene TRBJ2-5, with 7 bases fitting TRBD2. Unmatched junction bases numbered 5, after V lost 2 bases and J lost 2 bases. The CDR3 is 15 residues long. From germline, CDR1 is SEHNR and CDR2 FQNEAQ (reference sequence). CDR3 DNA sequence: TGTGCCAGCAGCTTATCAGCGGGATATCAAGAGACCCAGTACTTC. It specifies CASSLSAGYQETQYF. Combining the CDR3 with reference TRBV7-9 and TRBJ2-5 gives the whole variable domain DTGVSQNPRHKITKRGQNVTFRCDPISEHNRLYWYRQTLGQGPEFLTYFQNEAQLEKSRLLSDRFSAERPKGSFSTLEIQRTEQGDSAMYLCASSLSAGYQETQYFGPGTRLLVL.

This clonotype showed up just a few times. The rearrangement uses TRBV24-1 and TRBJ2-2; 12 bases map to TRBD1. CDR3 length: 20 amino acids. V lost 4 bases and J lost 3; bases outside the gene matches: 14. Germline V gene lookup returns CDR1 KGHDR and CDR2 SFDVKD. CDR3 amino acids: CATSDPTWDRGQQYTGELFF. The CDR3 DNA reads TGTGCCACCAGTGACCCCACCTGGGACAGGGGGCAACAGTACACCGGGGAGCTGTTTTTT.

This chain uses TRBV2 with TRBJ1-1, with TRBD1 matching 7 bases. The ends lost 9 bases at V and 0 bases at J; junction bases unmatched: 4. CDR3 length: 13 amino acids. CDR1 is SNHLY, CDR2 FYNNEI, per germline. The chain's CDR3 is CASDRALNTEAFF. Written as DNA, the CDR3 is TGTGCCAGTGACAGGGCCCTGAACACTGAAGCTTTCTTT.